The rows below give T cell receptor beta chains drawn from one sample of a study of blood T cell repertoires in COVID-19. The assay was immunoSEQ multiplex PCR, and TCRdb's table has in-frame clones only and misses some. The sample has about 50,000 clones; about 85% are singletons. Sequencing was carried out using peripheral blood. The receptors were gathered from a woman in her fifties or sixties with acute or convalescent COVID-19. CDR3s include the opening cysteine and the closing phenylalanine or tryptophan. A D gene is named only where the DNA matches it firmly. Clone size is given for some rows only: seen once, a few or many times, or a class if the clone is expanded.

NA	NA	TRBJ1-1	TRBV19	CASSIVVNTEAFF	TGTGCCAGTAGTATAGTCGTGAACACTGAAGCTTTCTTT
TRBD1	NA	TRBJ2-1	TRBV7-6	CASSFSGGNEQFF	TGTGCCAGCAGCTTTTCAGGGGGCAATGAGCAGTTCTTC
NA	NA	TRBJ2-5	TRBV7-9	CASRPSGKETQYF	TGTGCCAGCAGACCTTCGGGGAAAGAGACCCAGTACTTC
TRBD2	NA	TRBJ2-5	TRBV6-5	CASSLGLAGGPQYF	TGTGCCAGCAGTTTGGGACTAGCGGGGGGGCCTCAGTACTTC
NA	NA	TRBJ1-1	TRBV12-3/TRBV12-4	CASSQGGKAFF	TGTGCCAGCAGCCAAGGGGGAAAAGCTTTCTTT
NA	once	TRBJ2-2	TRBV29-1	CSVGENTGELFF	TGCAGCGTCGGGGAGAACACCGGGGAGCTGTTTTTT
NA	NA	TRBJ1-6	TRBV3-1/TRBV3-2	CASRAFGSNSPLHF	TGTGCCAGCAGGGCCTTCGGGAGTAATTCACCCCTCCACTTT
NA	NA	TRBJ2-5	TRBV6-4	CASSDSAGQETQYF	TGTGCCAGCAGTGACTCGGCGGGACAAGAGACCCAGTACTTC
NA	NA	TRBJ1-1	TRBV19	CASSIPGDTEAFF	TGTGCCAGTAGTATACCAGGGGACACTGAAGCTTTCTTT
NA	NA	TRBJ2-1	TRBV3-1/TRBV3-2	CASSQDIGRGWNEQFF	TGTGCCAGCAGCCAAGATATTGGCAGGGGATGGAATGAGCAGTTCTTC
NA	many	TRBJ1-1	TRBV4-1	CASSPGGGSLPTEAFF	TGCGCCAGCAGCCCCGGTGGGGGGTCTCTCCCCACTGAAGCTTTCTTT
TRBD1	NA	TRBJ2-1	TRBV5-6	CASSLLTGDKNEQFF	TGTGCCAGCAGCTTGTTGACAGGGGATAAGAATGAGCAGTTCTTC
NA	NA	TRBJ2-2	TRBV11-3	CASSLQLSTGELFF	TGTGCCAGCAGCTTACAACTGAGCACCGGGGAGCTGTTTTTT
NA	NA	TRBJ1-2	TRBV19	CASSTSQGIGGYTF	TGTGCCAGTAGTACCTCTCAGGGAATTGGCGGCTACACCTTC
TRBD1	NA	TRBJ2-3	TRBV5-1	CASSLGQGSTDTQYF	TGCGCCAGCAGCTTGGGACAGGGGAGCACAGATACGCAGTATTTT
NA	NA	TRBJ2-3	TRBV5-4	CASSVSTDTQYF	TGTGCCAGCAGCGTAAGCACAGATACGCAGTATTTT
TRBD2	NA	TRBJ2-5	TRBV10-3	CAINSGGAWETQYF	TGTGCCATCAATAGCGGGGGGGCATGGGAGACCCAGTACTTC
NA	NA	TRBJ1-2	TRBV29-1	CSVEGGLGNGYTF	TGCAGCGTTGAGGGGGGTCTAGGGAATGGCTACACCTTC
NA	NA	TRBJ1-1	TRBV19	CASSIRTENTEAFF	TGTGCCAGTAGTATCCGGACAGAGAACACTGAAGCTTTCTTT
TRBD1	few	TRBJ1-6	TRBV28	CASSLTTGGGIGNSPLHF	TGTGCCAGCAGTTTGACGACAGGGGGAGGTATTGGAAATTCACCCCTCCACTTT
TRBD1	NA	TRBJ2-2	TRBV5-5	CASFLGQGVNTGELFF	TGTGCCAGCTTCCTGGGACAGGGGGTAAACACCGGGGAGCTGTTTTTT
NA	once	TRBJ1-6	TRBV3-1/TRBV3-2	CASSLDSSYNSPLHF	TGTGCCAGCAGCCTTGACAGCTCCTATAATTCACCCCTCCACTTT
NA	NA	TRBJ2-5	TRBV12-3/TRBV12-4	CASSSGGGETQYF	TGTGCCAGCAGTTCCGGGGGAGGAGAGACCCAGTACTTC
TRBD1	NA	TRBJ2-1	TRBV12-3/TRBV12-4	CASSFPTGSEQFF	TGTGCCAGCAGTTTCCCGACAGGGAGTGAGCAGTTCTTC
NA	NA	TRBJ1-1	TRBV7-7	CASSLNSNTEAFF	TGTGCTAGCAGCTTAAACTCGAACACTGAAGCTTTCTTT
NA	NA	TRBJ1-1	TRBV5-4	CASSLIGGVTEAFF	TGTGCCAGCAGCTTGATCGGGGGAGTCACTGAAGCTTTCTTT
NA	NA	TRBJ2-3	TRBV5-1	CASSLGGGTDTQYF	TGCGCCAGCAGCTTGGGCGGGGGCACAGATACGCAGTATTTT
NA	NA	TRBJ1-1	TRBV27	CASSFRQAPMNTEAFF	TGTGCCAGCAGTTTCAGACAGGCCCCTATGAACACTGAAGCTTTCTTT
NA	NA	TRBJ1-5	TRBV10-1	CASREGSSNQPQHF	TGCGCCAGCAGGGAGGGGAGTAGCAATCAGCCCCAGCATTTT
TRBD1	NA	TRBJ1-2	TRBV3-1/TRBV3-2	CASSRKQGASGYGYTF	TGTGCCAGCAGCCGCAAACAGGGGGCGAGTGGCTATGGCTACACCTTC
NA	NA	TRBJ2-7	TRBV6-2/TRBV6-3	CASSPRGTVPYEQYF	TGTGCCAGCAGCCCCCGCGGGACAGTGCCCTACGAGCAGTACTTC
TRBD1	NA	TRBJ2-5	TRBV5-6	CASSTDRGSGYGRKTQYF	TGTGCCAGCAGTACGGACAGGGGGTCGGGTTATGGACGGAAGACCCAGTACTTC
NA	NA	TRBJ1-3	TRBV7-9	CASSPGTNSGNTIYF	TGTGCCAGCAGCCCCGGGACAAACTCTGGAAACACCATATATTTT
TRBD1	NA	TRBJ1-1	TRBV29-1	CGSDRANTEAFF	TGCGGTTCCGACAGGGCGAACACTGAAGCTTTCTTT
NA	NA	TRBJ1-1	TRBV6-6	CASTGGDRAEAFF	TGTGCCAGCACCGGAGGCGACCGGGCTGAAGCTTTCTTT
NA	NA	TRBJ1-4	TRBV5-6	CASSRYRGDGGYILFF	TGTGCCAGCAGCCGATATCGGGGCGATGGGGGGTACATACTGTTTTTT
NA	NA	TRBJ1-1	TRBV6-5	CASSPDRYTEAFF	TGTGCCAGCAGTCCAGACAGATACACTGAAGCTTTCTTT
NA	NA	TRBJ2-3	TRBV5-1	CASSLGSRSSTDTQYF	TGCGCCAGCAGCTTGGGGTCTAGATCTAGCACAGATACGCAGTATTTT
TRBD2	once	TRBJ2-3	TRBV9	CASSVALAGEGTQYF	TGTGCCAGCAGCGTAGCACTAGCGGGAGAGGGTACGCAGTATTTT
TRBD1	few	TRBJ2-7	TRBV27	CASSLSGQGATYEQYF	TGTGCCAGCAGTCTCTCGGGACAGGGTGCCACCTACGAGCAGTACTTC
NA	once	TRBJ2-1	TRBV7-9	CASSLAWGHNEQFF	TGTGCCAGCAGCTTAGCGTGGGGGCACAATGAGCAGTTCTTC
NA	few	TRBJ2-7	TRBV12-3/TRBV12-4	CASSLDSYEQYF	TGTGCCAGCAGCCTTGACAGCTACGAGCAGTACTTC